These 3 T cell receptor beta chains came from one sample sequenced in a study of T cell responses to AZD1222 COVID-19 vaccine. Here immunoSEQ multiplex PCR was the method, and the copy in TCRdb shows in-frame clones only, minus some. Of 150,000 to 190,000 clones listed, 85% to 95% are singletons. This specimen consisted of peripheral blood, obtained 28 days after the second AZD1222 dose. These receptors were obtained from an adult who received the AZD1222 COVID-19 vaccine.

The J gene is TRBJ1-1, the V gene TRBV28, with D hard to call. The CDR3 is 12 residues long. The germline V gene encodes CDR1 MDHEN and CDR2 SYDVKM. V was clipped by 8 bases and J by 3 bases, with 10 bases between them. CDR3 sequence reads: CASRATDTEAFF. CDR3 nucleotide sequence: TGTGCCAGCCGGGCGACGGACACTGAAGCTTTCTTT.

The gene calls are TRBV4-2 and TRBJ1-3; D gene ambiguous. With 0 bases removed from V and 0 bases from J, the gap between germline ends came to 9 bases. Germline CDR1 is LGHNA and CDR2 is YNFKEQ. The CDR3 has 16 residues. CDR3 protein: CASSQESLDSGNTIYF. The CDR3, as DNA: TGTGCCAGCAGCCAAGAGTCTCTCGACTCTGGAAACACCATATATTTT.

The genes are TRBV19 and TRBJ1-3; tentatively, D is TRBD1 (6 bases). V dropped 5 bases and J dropped 0 bases, with 14 bases sitting between them. The CDR3 consists of 16 residues. Germline CDR1 and CDR2: LNHDA and SQIVND (reference sequence). CDR3 sequence (DNA): TGTGCCAGTAGTGACGGGACAAGGAGCTCTGGAAACACCATATATTTT. Its protein is CASSDGTRSSGNTIYF.